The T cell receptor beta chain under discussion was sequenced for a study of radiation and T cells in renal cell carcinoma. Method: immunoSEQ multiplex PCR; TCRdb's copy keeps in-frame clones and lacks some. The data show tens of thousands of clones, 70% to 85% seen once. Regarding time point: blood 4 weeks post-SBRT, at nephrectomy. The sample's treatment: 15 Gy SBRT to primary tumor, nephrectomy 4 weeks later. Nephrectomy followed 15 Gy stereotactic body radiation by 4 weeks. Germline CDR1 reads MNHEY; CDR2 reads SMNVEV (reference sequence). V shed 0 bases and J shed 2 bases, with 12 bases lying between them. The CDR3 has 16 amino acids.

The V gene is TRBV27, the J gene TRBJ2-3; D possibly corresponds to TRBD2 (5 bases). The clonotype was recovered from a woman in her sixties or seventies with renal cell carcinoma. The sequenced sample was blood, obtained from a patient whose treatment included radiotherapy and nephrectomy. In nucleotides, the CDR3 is TGTGCCAGCAGTTTATCCCCTAGCCTATACACAGATACGCAGTATTTT. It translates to CASSLSPSLYTDTQYF.